This TCR beta chain was identified during a study of beta chain features in type 1 diabetes. Study outcomes and limitations: TCRB CDR3s from Type 1 diabetes patients were moderately but significantly shorter in all four CD4+ subsets. Researchers reported that naive, central memory and Treg TCRB repertoires appeared more similar in patients than in healthy donors.

Germline CDR1 MNHEY, CDR2 SVGAGI. The CDR3 runs 11 residues. The V end was cut by 5 bases, the J end by 8 bases, with 9 bases between. This clone was seen more than once but under ten times. Its antigen is not known. Expressed TCRB transcripts were sequenced, since all the RNA that had been isolated was reverse transcribed. Sequencing was performed with immunoSEQ multiplex PCR; in TCRdb, only in-frame clones are kept and a portion is missing. The profile shows about 160,000 clones, approximately 8.1% of them singletons. Sequences were obtained from central memory CD4+ T cells from blood. The J gene is TRBJ1-1, the V gene TRBV6-5; D is unclear. This sequence originates from a woman between 35 and 50 years old with type 1 diabetes. This chain's CDR3 is CASSTETEAFF. In DNA form, the CDR3 reads TGTGCCAGCAGTACCGAGACAGAAGCTTTCTTT.